A selection of T cell receptor beta chains follows, all from one sample in a study of blood T cell repertoires in COVID-19. The table came from immunoSEQ multiplex PCR; TCRdb's copy has only in-frame clones and leaves some out. The table lists 95,000 or so clones, under 85% of them singletons. The sequencing input was peripheral blood. These receptors were obtained from a human donor in a cohort sampled during active COVID-19. CDR3s include the opening cysteine and the closing phenylalanine or tryptophan. A D gene is named only where the DNA matches it firmly. The size field is filled for only some rows; it gives once, few, many or a size class.

d_call	clone_size	v_call	j_call	cdr3_nt	cdr3_aa
.	.	TRBV7-8	TRBJ2-3	TGTGCCAGCAGCTTAGTAGGGAACAGGATCATGGGCACAGATACGCAGTATTTT	CASSLVGNRIMGTDTQYF
TRBD1	.	TRBV7-2	TRBJ2-5	TGTGCCAGCAGCTTAGGGCAGGGGGCTAAAGAGACCCAGTACTTC	CASSLGQGAKETQYF
TRBD1	.	TRBV4-1	TRBJ1-4	TGCGCCAGCAGCCAAGGGGGGACAGGGAGAGAAAAACTGTTTTTT	CASSQGGTGREKLFF
.	few	TRBV6-5	TRBJ1-1	TGTGCCAGCAGTTCGGAGGGGTCCGAAGCTTTCTTT	CASSSEGSEAFF
.	.	TRBV3-1/TRBV3-2	TRBJ2-3	TGTGCCAGCAGCCCCACCACAGGGCTGTCCACAGATACGCAGTATTTT	CASSPTTGLSTDTQYF
.	.	TRBV4-3	TRBJ2-7	TGCGCCAGCAGCCAAGAGGGGACTTTTTACGAGCAGTACTTC	CASSQEGTFYEQYF
.	.	TRBV12-5	TRBJ2-3	TGTGCTAGTGGTTTGGGGACGGCAGGGACAAGAACAGATACGCAGTATTTT	CASGLGTAGTRTDTQYF
.	.	TRBV6-1	TRBJ2-2	TGTGCCAGCAGTGAAAGGTCCGGGGCCGGGGAGCTGTTTTTT	CASSERSGAGELFF
.	.	TRBV29-1	TRBJ2-7	TGCAGCGTTGGGGGTAAAAGGCTGGAGGGATTGGTCGAGCAGTACTTC	CSVGGKRLEGLVEQYF
TRBD2	.	TRBV6-1	TRBJ2-1	TGTGCCAGCAGTGAAGCCAAACTAGCGGGGTTAACAAATGAGCAGTTCTTC	CASSEAKLAGLTNEQFF
TRBD1	.	TRBV19	TRBJ2-7	TGTGCCAGTAGTCACAGGGGTGACGAGCAGTACTTC	CASSHRGDEQYF
.	.	TRBV28	TRBJ2-7	TGTGCCAGCAGCCTAATGGAGGCCCTCGGCGTGTACTTC	CASSLMEALGVYF
TRBD1	.	TRBV6-5	TRBJ1-6	TGTGCCAGCAGTAAACAGGGGGCGACTCAATCACCCCTCCACTTT	CASSKQGATQSPLHF
.	.	TRBV7-8	TRBJ1-6	TGTGCCAGCAGCACCCAACAGAATTCACCCCTCCACTTT	CASSTQQNSPLHF
.	few	TRBV6-4	TRBJ1-5	TGTGCCAGCAGTGAGGCAGTTAATCAGCCCCAGCATTTT	CASSEAVNQPQHF
TRBD1	.	TRBV3-1/TRBV3-2	TRBJ2-7	TGTGCCAGCGGGACAGTGAATGCCTACGAGCAGTACTTC	CASGTVNAYEQYF
TRBD1	once	TRBV6-5	TRBJ1-1	TGTGCCAGCACGGGCAGGGGGAGCGGTGGCACTGAAGCTTTCTTT	CASTGRGSGGTEAFF
.	.	TRBV6-5	TRBJ1-3	TGTGCCAGCAGTTACGTGCGGGGGAACTCTGGAAACACCATATATTTT	CASSYVRGNSGNTIYF
.	.	TRBV10-3	TRBJ2-1	TGTGCCATCAGTGAGTCCCCGAGTACGAATGAGCAGTTCTTC	CAISESPSTNEQFF
.	.	TRBV7-9	TRBJ1-1	TGTGCCAGCAGCGTTGCGGACACTGAAGCTTTCTTT	CASSVADTEAFF
.	.	TRBV25-1	TRBJ2-5	TGTGCCAGCAGTGTGGGGGGAGGGGGTCAAGAGACCCAGTACTTC	CASSVGGGGQETQYF
TRBD1	.	TRBV5-4	TRBJ2-7	TGTGCCAGCAGCACGCCACAGGGGGCTGTACGTAACGAGCAGTACTTC	CASSTPQGAVRNEQYF
TRBD2	.	TRBV6-6	TRBJ2-1	TGTGCCAGTACAAATAGCGGGGCAGCGTGGAATGAGCAGTTCTTC	CASTNSGAAWNEQFF
.	.	TRBV10-1	TRBJ2-3	TGCGCCAGCAGGTACGGGACAGATACGCAGTATTTT	CASRYGTDTQYF
TRBD1	.	TRBV28	TRBJ1-2	TGTGCCAGCAGTGGGACAGGGTATGGCTACACCTTC	CASSGTGYGYTF
TRBD2	.	TRBV18	TRBJ2-7	TGTGCCAGCTCACCACGGACTAGCGGCACCTACGAGCAGTACTTC	CASSPRTSGTYEQYF
.	few	TRBV5-1	TRBJ1-5	TGCGCCAGCAGTCCTAGGCCGGGGGATCAGCCCCAGCATTTT	CASSPRPGDQPQHF
.	.	TRBV7-8	TRBJ2-2	TGTGCCAGCGCGGACTGGGCGAACACCGGGGAGCTGTTTTTT	CASADWANTGELFF
TRBD1	.	TRBV7-9	TRBJ1-6	TGTGCCAGCAAAACAGGGGCCTATAATTCACCCCTCCACTTT	CASKTGAYNSPLHF
TRBD1	.	TRBV5-6	TRBJ1-4	TGTGCCAGCAGCGGGACAGGGAATCCTGAAAAACTGTTTTTT	CASSGTGNPEKLFF
.	.	TRBV10-3	TRBJ1-4	TGTGCCATCAGTGAGTCCGAGACTGGGGGGTCTAATGAAAAACTGTTTTTT	CAISESETGGSNEKLFF
.	.	TRBV6-5	TRBJ1-1	TGTGCCAGCAGGACCATGACAGGAGTGAACACTGAAGCTTTCTTT	CASRTMTGVNTEAFF
.	.	TRBV19	TRBJ2-1	TGTGCCAGTAGCCGACTGAGCTCCTACAATGAGCAGTTCTTC	CASSRLSSYNEQFF
.	few	TRBV7-7	TRBJ2-2	TGTGCTAGCAGCTTAGGGTCAGGGGGGACCACCGGGGAGCTGTTTTTT	CASSLGSGGTTGELFF
TRBD1	few	TRBV9	TRBJ1-2	TGTGCCAGCAGCCCACCCCCAAGTGGGACAGGGATGAGTGGCTACACCTTC	CASSPPPSGTGMSGYTF
.	.	TRBV6-1	TRBJ1-5	TGTGCCAGCAGTGAAGGTACCGGGCAGGGCGGGGCGCCCCAGCATTTT	CASSEGTGQGGAPQHF
.	.	TRBV6-5	TRBJ2-1	TGTGCCAGCACCGAACCTGGGCCTTACAATGAGCAGTTCTTC	CASTEPGPYNEQFF
.	few	TRBV28	TRBJ2-7	TGTGCCAGCAGACTAATCGGGTACGAGCAGTACTTC	CASRLIGYEQYF
.	.	TRBV2	TRBJ2-6	TGTGCCAGCAGCGACAGAAGCTCTGGGGCCAACGTCCTGACTTTC	CASSDRSSGANVLTF
TRBD1	.	TRBV6-5	TRBJ2-1	TGTGCCAGCAGTTACGGGCCGGGACAGGGGGAAATTAAGCAGTTCTTC	CASSYGPGQGEIKQFF
.	.	TRBV7-9	TRBJ2-5	TGTGCCAGCAGCTTAGGGGTCCCTGCGGCGGGCGAGACCCAGTACTTC	CASSLGVPAAGETQYF
TRBD1	.	TRBV3-1/TRBV3-2	TRBJ2-5	TGTGCCAGCAGCGTGGGGACAGGGGAGACCCAGTACTTC	CASSVGTGETQYF
TRBD1	.	TRBV5-6	TRBJ1-5	TGTGCCAGCAGCATGGGACAGGTCCAGCCCCAGCATTTT	CASSMGQVQPQHF
TRBD1	.	TRBV19	TRBJ2-2	TGTGCCAGTAGTTTTCGGACAGGGAACACCGGGGAGCTGTTTTTT	CASSFRTGNTGELFF
TRBD1	.	TRBV27	TRBJ2-3	TGTGCCAGCAGTCAACGGACAGGTACAGATACGCAGTATTTT	CASSQRTGTDTQYF
TRBD2	.	TRBV13	TRBJ2-3	TGTGCCAGCAGCTACGGGACTAGCGGGACAGATACGCAGTATTTT	CASSYGTSGTDTQYF
TRBD2	.	TRBV7-9	TRBJ2-7	TGTGCCAGCAGCAAAGCGGGAGGCTCCTACGAGCAGTACTTC	CASSKAGGSYEQYF
TRBD1	.	TRBV29-1	TRBJ1-5	TGCAGCGTTGCTGGACAGGGTATTAAATTCGGTAGCAATCAGCCCCAGCATTTT	CSVAGQGIKFGSNQPQHF
.	.	TRBV7-2	TRBJ1-6	TGTGCCAGCAGCCTTGTGGGGGGGAATTCACCCCTCCACTTT	CASSLVGGNSPLHF
.	.	TRBV9	TRBJ2-3	TGTGCCAGCAGCAACCGACTAGACACAGATACGCAGTATTTT	CASSNRLDTDTQYF
TRBD1	.	TRBV13	TRBJ2-7	TGTGCCAGCAGCTCACCCGGGACAGGGGGCGAGCAGTACTTC	CASSSPGTGGEQYF
TRBD1	.	TRBV2	TRBJ2-3	TGTGCCAGCAGGTCCCAGGGGGCAGGAACAGATACGCAGTATTTT	CASRSQGAGTDTQYF
.	.	TRBV19	TRBJ1-5	TGTGCCAGTAGCGACGACAGGCTTCCAGGGGCCCAGCATTTT	CASSDDRLPGAQHF
.	.	TRBV9	TRBJ1-1	TGTGCCAGCAGCGTAGTCGGGAGCACTGAAGCTTTCTTT	CASSVVGSTEAFF
.	.	TRBV19	TRBJ2-5	TGTGCCAGTAGCCAACAGGGCCCGAGGAGAGAGACCCAGTACTTC	CASSQQGPRRETQYF
TRBD1	.	TRBV5-4	TRBJ2-2	TGTGCCAGCAGTTGGGACAGCGCGAACACCGGGGAGCTGTTTTTT	CASSWDSANTGELFF
.	once	TRBV6-2/TRBV6-3	TRBJ1-2	TGTGCCAGCAGCCCCGACACAATTGGGGGCTACACCTTC	CASSPDTIGGYTF
TRBD2	.	TRBV19	TRBJ2-5	TGTGCCAGTAGTGTTCAACTGGGACTAGCGGGAGAGACCCAGTACTTC	CASSVQLGLAGETQYF